This T cell receptor beta chain was observed in a study of blood T cell repertoires in COVID-19. Study information: Collection of acute and convalescent COVID-19 samples took place in the United States, Italy and Spain.

With V trimmed by 1 base and J by 2 bases, 7 bases remained unmatched. Germline lookup yields CDR1 LNHNV and CDR2 YYDKDF (reference sequence). There are 17 residues in the CDR3. Produced via immunoSEQ multiplex PCR; TCRdb's table is partial and in-frame only. The data contain 250,000 to 300,000 clones, around four fifths of them singletons. This TCR was sampled from a man in his fifties or sixties who had recovered from COVID-19. Source material: peripheral blood. J is TRBJ2-4 and V is TRBV15; 8 bases map to TRBD1. This chain's CDR3 is CATSRAETGGPKNIQYF. In DNA, the CDR3 is TGTGCCACCAGCAGAGCGGAAACAGGGGGACCCAAAAACATTCAGTACTTC.